The 29 T cell receptor beta chains given below trace back to one sample, sequenced in a study of PD-L1 blockade in urothelial cancer. TCRdb keeps only in-frame clones here, not all; method: immunoSEQ multiplex PCR. In the table there are approximately 65,000 clones, roughly nine tenths of which are singletons. The sample consisted of PBMCs, taken around atezolizumab (anti-PD-L1) treatment. These TCRs come from a man aged 55 to 69 with urothelial cancer.

The chain has TRBV30 and TRBJ1-2, with TRBD1 matching 9 bases. There are 14 residues in the CDR3. Trimming cost V 3 bases and J 4 bases; bases outside gene matches: 6. CDR1 is GTSNPN, CDR2 SVGIG, per germline (reference sequence). The CDR3 reads CAWSKRQGVYGYTF. The CDR3 DNA sequence: TGTGCCTGGAGCAAGCGACAGGGGGTCTATGGCTACACCTTC.

This chain joins TRBV7-2 and TRBJ2-3; a weak D match, TRBD2 (5 bases). The ends were cut back, 5 bases at V and 1 base at J, with 16 bases in the middle. The CDR3 runs to 16 residues. CDR1 is SGHTA and CDR2 is FQGNSA in the germline V gene. The chain's CDR3 is CASSPRPGSGTDTQYF. The DNA for the CDR3 is TGTGCCAGCAGCCCGAGGCCGGGGTCGGGCACAGATACGCAGTATTTT.

The V gene is TRBV19, the J gene TRBJ1-3; 10 nucleotides agree with TRBD1. This CDR3 has 15 residues. V lost 4 bases, J lost 2 bases, and 2 bases stayed unmatched. CDR1 and CDR2 from the germline V gene are LNHDA and SQIVND (reference sequence). CDR3 DNA sequence: TGTGCCAGTAGTAGCGGGACAGGGGCTGGAAACACCATATATTTT. Amino acids: CASSSGTGAGNTIYF.

V and J are TRBV4-1 and TRBJ1-2; 12 bases match TRBD1. V lost 0 bases to trimming and J lost 13 bases; unmatched junction nucleotides: 6. CDR1 MGHRA and CDR2 YSYEKL come from the germline V gene. The CDR3 is 14 residues long. The chain's CDR3 is CASSQDGGQGASTF. In DNA, the CDR3 is TGCGCCAGCAGCCAAGATGGGGGACAGGGGGCGAGCACCTTC.

CDR3 sequence: CASSSGRGSLAFF. In nucleotides, the CDR3 is TGTGCCAGTAGTTCTGGCAGGGGAAGTCTTGCTTTCTTT. V and J are TRBV19 and TRBJ1-1, with D possibly being TRBD1 (6 bases). The CDR3 contains 13 residues. Deletions cut 5 bases from V and 11 bases from J, with 18 bases between. The germline gives CDR1 LNHDA, CDR2 SQIVND (reference sequence).

The chain joins TRBV5-6 to TRBJ1-4; possibly TRBD1 for D (5 bases). V was clipped by 3 bases and J by 0 bases, with 12 bases between them. The germline gives CDR1 SGHDT, CDR2 YYEEEE. There are 16 residues in the CDR3. DNA for the CDR3: TGTGCCAGCAGCTCTTACACAGGAGCAACTAATGAAAAACTGTTTTTT. This sequence encodes CASSSYTGATNEKLFF.

V usage is TRBV6-6 and J usage is TRBJ2-7; D ambiguous. The CDR3 has 12 residues. V was shortened by 8 bases and J by 0 bases, with 8 bases between the two germline ends. From germline, CDR1 is MNHNY and CDR2 SVGAGI (reference sequence). CDR3 in DNA: TGTGCCAGCGGAGAGAGCTCCTACGAGCAGTACTTC. Its translation is CASGESSYEQYF.

The rearrangement links TRBV4-2 to TRBJ2-3; the match to TRBD2 covers 12 bases. V gave up 5 bases and J gave up 4 bases; unmatched junction bases: 7. The CDR3 runs 16 residues. Germline V gene lookup returns CDR1 LGHNA and CDR2 YNFKEQ. The chain's CDR3 is CASSVRLAGVADTQYF. The CDR3 coding sequence is TGTGCCAGCAGCGTTCGACTAGCGGGAGTCGCAGATACGCAGTATTTT.

This clone was detected once. The genes are TRBV28 and TRBJ2-7, with 8 bases identical to TRBD1. Unmatched junction bases numbered 10, after V lost 6 bases and J lost 3 bases. This CDR3 region has 15 residues. Germline lookup yields CDR1 MDHEN and CDR2 SYDVKM. The CDR3 DNA sequence: TGTGCCAGCAGCGGACCTGGACAGGGAGGCTACGAGCAGTACTTC. Translation: CASSGPGQGGYEQYF.

The chain is built from TRBV9 and TRBJ1-2; 12 bases agree with TRBD1. With 0 bases clipped from V and 3 bases from J, the junction kept 3 bases outside the gene matches. This CDR3 is built from 16 residues. The germline CDR1 and CDR2 sequences are SGDLS and YYNGEE. Written as DNA, the CDR3 is TGTGCCAGCAGCGTAGCCGGGACAGGGGGCGACTATGGCTACACCTTC. Its translation: CASSVAGTGGDYGYTF.

V and J are TRBV6-1 and TRBJ1-2; 7 nucleotides line up with TRBD1. Germline loops: CDR1 MNHNS, CDR2 SASEGT. This CDR3 is 17 amino acids long. V lost 1 base and J lost 0; bases outside the gene matches: 8. This CDR3 is CASSEGGNRGTNYGYTF. The DNA for the CDR3 is TGTGCCAGCAGTGAAGGAGGAAACAGGGGAACTAACTATGGCTACACCTTC.

This clone appeared once. V and J are TRBV11-2 and TRBJ2-1; D may be TRBD2 (5 bases). The germline CDR1 and CDR2 sequences are SGHAT and FQNNGV. Deletions cut 6 bases from V and 9 bases from J, with 15 bases between. The CDR3 extends over 13 amino acids. The CDR3 spells CASRRVGNSEQFF. CDR3 DNA sequence: TGTGCCAGCAGGAGGGTGGGTAATAGTGAGCAGTTCTTC.

The rearrangement joins TRBV4-1 to TRBJ2-1; 9 nucleotides line up with TRBD2. Per the germline V gene, CDR1 is MGHRA and CDR2 is YSYEKL. The CDR3 is made up of 15 amino acids. V lost 1 base and J lost 10; bases outside the gene matches: 8. In DNA form, the CDR3 reads TGCGCCAGCAGCCAAGTCGAGCTAGCGGGAATAGAGCAGTTCTTC. The encoded protein is CASSQVELAGIEQFF.

The genes are TRBV27 and TRBJ2-7; 10 bases fit TRBD1. Per germline, CDR1 MNHEY and CDR2 SMNVEV (reference sequence). The ends lost 6 bases at V and 6 bases at J; junction bases unmatched: 8. The CDR3 sequence is 14 residues long. The CDR3 DNA reads TGTGCCAGCAGCTACCGGGACAGGGGAGGCGAGCAGTACTTC. Amino acid sequence: CASSYRDRGGEQYF.

The chain links TRBV29-1 to TRBJ2-7; tentatively, D is TRBD1 (5 bases). The CDR3 covers 13 residues. Germline CDR1 SQVTM, CDR2 ANQGSEA. The V end was cut by 0 bases, the J end by 2 bases, with 8 bases between. The CDR3 sequence is CSVEDGAAYEQYF. Written as DNA, the CDR3 is TGCAGCGTTGAAGATGGGGCAGCCTACGAGCAGTACTTC.

The rearrangement uses TRBV7-3 and TRBJ2-1, with D perhaps TRBD2 (5 bases). The length of the CDR3 is 15 residues. Germline V gene data show CDR1 as SGHTA and CDR2 as FQGTGA. Trimming took 1 base from V and 6 from J, leaving 13 bases between them. In DNA, the CDR3 is TGTGCCAGCAGCTTAAGGCTAGCAAGGTCCAATGAGCAGTTCTTC. This encodes CASSLRLARSNEQFF.

The CDR3 nucleotides read TGCGCCAGCAGCAACAGGGTAGGGGAGACCCAGTACTTC. Its translation: CASSNRVGETQYF. The chain links TRBV10-2 to TRBJ2-5; weak D call: TRBD1 (6 bases). The germline V gene has CDR1 WSHSY and CDR2 SAAADI. The V end lost 6 bases, the J end lost 5 bases, and 13 bases lay between the germline ends. The CDR3 covers 13 residues.

This chain connects TRBV20-1 to TRBJ1-2; no firm D call. Trimming shortened V by 6 bases and J by 7 bases, and 12 bases separated the two germline ends. Germline loops: CDR1 DFQATT, CDR2 SNEGSKA (reference sequence). This CDR3 comprises 11 residues. The CDR3 spells CSAKNGVGYTF. CDR3 sequence (DNA): TGCAGTGCGAAAAACGGGGTTGGCTACACCTTC.

This clone showed up just once. The V and J genes are TRBV18 and TRBJ2-7; weak D call: TRBD1 (6 bases). CDR1 and CDR2 (germline): KGHSH, LQKENI. V dropped 6 bases and J dropped 3 bases, with 15 bases sitting between them. The CDR3 sequence is 14 residues long. The CDR3, as DNA: TGTGCCAGCTCGCTTGGGGTACAGGGCTACGAGCAGTACTTC. It yields the protein CASSLGVQGYEQYF.

This clone was seen a few times. The chain joins TRBV5-5 to TRBJ2-2; 8 nucleotides match TRBD2. The CDR3 runs to 16 residues. Germline V CDR1 and CDR2: SGHKS, YYEKEE (reference sequence). Trimming took 3 bases from V and 4 from J; bases not matched to a gene: 8. The CDR3 DNA reads as TGTGCCAGCAGCTCTCCTTCTCTAGCGGGCACCGGGGAGCTGTTTTTT. Encoded protein: CASSSPSLAGTGELFF.

V gene TRBV18 combines with J gene TRBJ2-7, with D perhaps matching TRBD2 (5 bases). V was cut by 3 bases and J by 0 bases, with 24 bases left in between. The CDR3 has 19 amino acids. CDR1 is KGHSH and CDR2 is LQKENI in the germline V gene. Here the CDR3 reads CASSPQEGSGLLSSYEQYF. For the CDR3, the DNA is TGTGCCAGCTCACCTCAGGAAGGAAGCGGCCTCCTTAGCTCCTACGAGCAGTACTTC.

The V call is TRBV5-1, the J call TRBJ2-3, with 7 bases lining up with TRBD1. This CDR3 is 15 amino acids long. Germline V gene lookup returns CDR1 SGHRS and CDR2 YFSETQ. Germline trimming cut 0 bases from V and 0 bases from J; bases unmatched to any gene: 1. CDR3 loop: CASSLDRGSTDTQYF. The CDR3 coding sequence is TGCGCCAGCAGCTTGGACAGGGGCAGCACAGATACGCAGTATTTT.

This chain links TRBV7-7 with TRBJ2-1; TRBD2 is a possible D gene (7 bases). Germline loops: CDR1 SSHAT, CDR2 FNYEAQ (reference sequence). This CDR3 is 15 amino acids long. Trimming removed 1 base from V and 10 bases from J, with 17 bases in between. The CDR3 DNA reads as TGTGCCAGCAGCTTAGTATCCGGGGAGGGGGAGGAGCAGTTCTTC. Translated: CASSLVSGEGEEQFF.

The CDR3 DNA reads as TGTGCCAGCAGCTTAGTACCAGCCTACGAGCAGTACTTC. Protein: CASSLVPAYEQYF. The V gene is TRBV11-2, the J gene TRBJ2-7; D gene unclear. Germline V gives CDR1 SGHAT, CDR2 FQNNGV. CDR3 length equals 13 residues. Trimming took off 1 base at V and 2 bases at J, with 6 bases between the two ends. The variable domain in full, with the rest retrieved from reference TRBV11-2 and TRBJ2-7, is EAGVAQSPRYKIIEKRQSVAFWCNPISGHATLYWYQQILGQGPKLLIQFQNNGVVDDSQLPKDRFSAERLKGVDSTLKIQPAKLEDSAVYLCASSLVPAYEQYFGPGTRLTVT.

In this sample, this clone turned up many times. The V and J genes are TRBV6-1 and TRBJ2-4; TRBD2 agrees at 14 bases. V was clipped by 0 bases and J by 9 bases; unmatched bases: 1. The CDR3 is 15 residues long. The V gene's germline CDR1 is MNHNS and CDR2 SASEGT. The CDR3, as DNA: TGTGCCAGCAGTGAAGCGACTAGCGGGGGGGCCATTCAGTACTTC. Translation gives CASSEATSGGAIQYF.

The genes are TRBV7-9 and TRBJ2-1; 10 positions agree with TRBD2. Per germline, CDR1 SEHNR and CDR2 FQNEAQ (reference sequence). The junction had 10 bases not matched to a gene; V was cut back by 5 bases and J by 9 bases. The CDR3 is made up of 15 amino acids. Here the CDR3 reads CASSDISGRIREQFF. For the CDR3, the DNA is TGTGCCAGCAGCGATATTAGCGGGAGGATCCGTGAGCAGTTCTTC. Full variable domain (missing parts from reference TRBV7-9 and TRBJ2-1): DTGVSQNPRHKITKRGQNVTFRCDPISEHNRLYWYRQTLGQGPEFLTYFQNEAQLEKSRLLSDRFSAERPKGSFSTLEIQRTEQGDSAMYLCASSDISGRIREQFFGPGTRLTVL.

The V and J genes are TRBV4-1 and TRBJ2-1; a weak D match, TRBD2 (5 bases). The CDR3 runs 16 residues. Germline CDR1 and CDR2: MGHRA and YSYEKL. Trimming cost V 1 base and J 5 bases, with 15 bases left between them. CDR3 region: CASSQGGLGPNNEQFF. The CDR3 DNA follows: TGCGCCAGCAGCCAAGGAGGGCTAGGCCCTAACAATGAGCAGTTCTTC.

Written as DNA, the CDR3 is TGTGCCAGCAGTTACTCCGACAGGTCCGTCTCCTACGAGCAGTACTTC. Encoded protein: CASSYSDRSVSYEQYF. The chain has TRBV6-5 and TRBJ2-7; weak D call: TRBD1 (6 bases). CDR1 and CDR2 from the germline V gene are MNHEY and SVGAGI. CDR3 length: 16 amino acids. With 0 bases removed from V and 0 bases from J, the gap between germline ends came to 12 bases.

The chain combines TRBV25-1 with TRBJ1-5; D gene uncertain. The CDR3 covers 14 residues. The V end lost 4 bases, the J end lost 6 bases, and 13 bases lay between the germline ends. Germline CDR1 MGHDK, CDR2 SYGVNS. The CDR3 sequence: CASSASGYPQPQHF. For the CDR3, the DNA is TGTGCCAGCAGTGCTTCGGGATACCCTCAGCCCCAGCATTTT.